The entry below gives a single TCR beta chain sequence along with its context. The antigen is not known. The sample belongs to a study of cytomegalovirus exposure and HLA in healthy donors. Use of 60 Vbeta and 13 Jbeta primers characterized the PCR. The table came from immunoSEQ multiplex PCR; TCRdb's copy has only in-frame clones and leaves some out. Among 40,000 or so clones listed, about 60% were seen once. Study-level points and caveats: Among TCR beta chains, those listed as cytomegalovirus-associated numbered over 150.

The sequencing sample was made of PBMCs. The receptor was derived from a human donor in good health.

CDR3 nucleotides: TGTGCCAGCAGTACTCCGGGACAAGATTTGAATGAGCAGTTCTTC. Its protein is CASSTPGQDLNEQFF. The V gene is TRBV6-5, the J gene TRBJ2-1; possibly TRBD1 for D (6 bases). Per the germline V gene, CDR1 is MNHEY and CDR2 is SVGAGI. The length of the CDR3 is 15 residues. V shed 5 bases and J shed 7 bases, with 18 bases lying between them.